Listed below are T cell receptor beta chains from one sample, sequenced in a study of CXCR3-negative and CXCR3-positive naive CD8 T cells. From the 5' RACE reads, TCRdb lists one entry per CDR3 protein and no DNA. The sample shows about 120,000 distinct CDR3 sequences, and approximately 0.38% sits with its ten largest clones. Sequencing was done on a sample of naive CXCR3+ CD8+ T cells from blood. The receptor set was obtained from a human donor in good health. Some clones in this sample may be carry-over from other donors' samples. Each CDR3 is given with its conserved first and last residue.

v_gene	j_gene	CDR3aa
TRBV16	TRBJ2-2	CASSQSASSTGELFF
TRBV18	TRBJ2-1	CASSPGTGSSYNEQFF
TRBV27	TRBJ2-7	CASSWGGDSLSYEQYF
TRBV6-4	TRBJ2-2	CASSDELYTGELFF
TRBV15	TRBJ2-7	CATSREWTSGGDYEQYF
TRBV5-4	TRBJ2-3	CASSPEASGRADTQYF
TRBV6-5	TRBJ1-4	CASSYSDRGNEKLFF
TRBV7-9	TRBJ2-7	CASSPRLAEISYEQYF
TRBV10-3	TRBJ2-7	CAIQAGSTYEQYF
TRBV5-1	TRBJ2-7	CASSLGGSGEQYF
TRBV9	TRBJ1-1	CASSVDWNTEAFF
TRBV6-6	TRBJ2-2	CATSGGPGTGELFF
TRBV7-8	TRBJ2-1	CASSLLWRDSGVSYNEQFF
TRBV19	TRBJ2-1	CASSIEAPLLAGFRYEQFF
TRBV2	TRBJ2-2	CASSASSGKGGTGEQFF
TRBV7-9	TRBJ2-3	CASNGLAGVADTQYF
TRBV20-1	TRBJ2-7	CSAGDSLSYEQYF
TRBV29-1	TRBJ2-3	CSAKAGGVAQYF
TRBV5-1	TRBJ2-2	CASSNRDLNTGELFF
TRBV21-1	TRBJ2-1	CASSNLGSEGITYNEQFF
TRBV28	TRBJ2-1	CASPRGLRRSYNEQFF
TRBV28	TRBJ1-1	CASLLGHRTEAFF
TRBV5-1	TRBJ2-1	CASSLPPGQGAVNEQFF
TRBV15	TRBJ2-7	CATSRGDSYEQYF
TRBV7-3	TRBJ2-3	CARYRARCADTQYF
TRBV28	TRBJ1-1	CASSFSRGTEAFF
TRBV29-1	TRBJ1-2	CSADLSQGLYGYTF
TRBV12-3/TRBV12-4	TRBJ2-7	CASSYTTDRSYEQYF
TRBV7-6	TRBJ2-7	CASSPGQTYEQYF
TRBV30	TRBJ2-5	CASIILETQYF